The 16 T cell receptor beta chains listed next were all sequenced from one sample in a study of T-cell memory formation after mild COVID-19. TCRdb reanalysed the 5' RACE reads using MiXCR and keeps one entry per CDR3 protein. The sample lists 350,000 to 400,000 distinct CDR3 sequences, 14% occurring once. Input material: PBMCs or a T cell subset sorted from them (not recorded which). All receptors derive from a man between 18 and 35 years old who had mild COVID-19 (a few samples of this study predate the infection). Cell type and time point are not known.

This clonotype occurred a few times. The chain has TRBV7-3 and TRBJ2-2; D not certain. CDR1 is SGHTA and CDR2 is FQGTGA in the germline V gene. The CDR3 covers 14 residues. Between the trimmed V and J ends, which lost 1 base and 5 bases, there was a span of 8 bases. The CDR3 DNA follows: TGTGCCAGCAGCTTAAGCCGTTGGACCGGGGAGCTGTTTTTT. Its protein is CASSLSRWTGELFF.

The chain employs TRBV5-1 and TRBJ2-1; 8 nucleotides match TRBD1. The CDR3 consists of 15 residues. Germline CDR1 and CDR2: SGHRS and YFSETQ. V was pared by 4 bases and J by 4 bases, with 7 bases of the junction left unmatched. The DNA of the CDR3 is TGCGCCAGCAGCCCGGACAGGGTAATTTACAATGAGCAGTTCTTC. Residues: CASSPDRVIYNEQFF.

This clonotype was counted a few times. The CDR3 DNA reads TGTGCCAGCAGCGGCGCTAGCGGGGTTGCGGCCGGGGAGCTGTTTTTT. Translating it yields CASSGASGVAAGELFF. This rearrangement joins TRBV4-2 to TRBJ2-2, with 9 bases aligning to TRBD2. Germline trimming cut 5 bases from V and 6 bases from J; bases unmatched to any gene: 10. CDR3 length: 16 amino acids. Germline values: CDR1 LGHNA, CDR2 YNFKEQ.

The rearrangement links TRBV7-3 to TRBJ2-7; D gene uncertain. V gave up 1 base and J gave up 3 bases, with 7 bases separating them. CDR1 SGHTA and CDR2 FQGTGA come from the germline V gene. The CDR3 contains 13 residues. CDR3 amino acids: CASSLRANYEQYF. In nucleotides, the CDR3 is TGTGCCAGCAGCTTAAGGGCTAACTACGAGCAGTACTTC.

V gene TRBV6-2 or TRBV6-3 combines with J gene TRBJ2-5, with unresolved D. Per germline, CDR1 MNHEY and CDR2 SVGEGT. This CDR3 region has 13 residues. V lost 7 bases to trimming and J lost 9 bases, with 18 bases between them. The CDR3 is CASNFGRTVAQYF. The CDR3 bases are TGTGCCAGCAATTTCGGACGGACCGTGGCCCAGTACTTC.

Many counts were recorded for this clonotype. The chain joins TRBV5-1 to TRBJ1-2, with D perhaps matching TRBD1 (5 bases). Trimming shortened V by 3 bases and J by 4 bases, and 10 bases separated the two germline ends. CDR3 length equals 13 residues. The germline gives CDR1 SGHRS, CDR2 YFSETQ. CDR3 sequence reads: CASSSDRIYGYTF. DNA for the CDR3: TGCGCCAGCAGCTCCGACAGAATCTATGGCTACACCTTC.

The chain carries TRBV4-1 and TRBJ2-7; 11 bases fit TRBD1. In germline, CDR1 is MGHRA, CDR2 YSYEKL. The V gene end was trimmed by 1 base and the J gene end by 4 bases; junction bases not matched to a gene: 6. The CDR3 consists of 16 residues. CDR3 bases: TGCGCCAGCAGCCAAGTTTCTGGGACAGGGGGGTACGAGCAGTACTTC. Protein: CASSQVSGTGGYEQYF.

This clonotype appeared a few times. The genes are TRBV5-8 and TRBJ2-5; no clear D gene. The germline V gene encodes CDR1 SGHTS and CDR2 YDEGEE. V lost 4 bases to trimming and J lost 10 bases, with 11 bases between them. The CDR3 runs to 11 residues. The CDR3 sequence: CASSPERFQYF. CDR3 in DNA: TGTGCCAGCAGCCCGGAGAGGTTCCAGTACTTC. The full variable domain, in which reference TRBV5-8 and TRBJ2-5 provide the parts outside the CDR3, is EAGVTQSPTHLIKTRGQQATLRCSPISGHTSVYWYQQALGLGLQFLLWYDEGEERNRGNFPPRFSGRQFPNYSSELNVNALELEDSALYLCASSPERFQYFGPGTRLLVL.

This clonotype was found a few times. The rearrangement links TRBV7-9 to TRBJ1-2; 7 bases align to TRBD1. The CDR3 is 15 amino acids. Trimming at V came to 5 bases and at J to 4 bases, leaving 10 bases not matched to a gene. Germline CDR1 reads SEHNR; CDR2 reads FQNEAQ (reference sequence). The CDR3 DNA reads TGTGCCAGCAGCGTCCGGACAGGCGCGGGCTATGGCTACACCTTC. It translates to CASSVRTGAGYGYTF.

V and J are TRBV27 and TRBJ1-1; perhaps TRBD1 as D (5 bases). V dropped 8 bases and J dropped 3 bases, with 22 bases sitting between them. The CDR3 loop spans 16 amino acids. Germline CDR1 reads MNHEY; CDR2 reads SMNVEV (reference sequence). The CDR3 DNA is TGTGCCAGCCGGGCATGGGTCTCACCGGGGGACACTGAAGCTTTCTTT. It specifies CASRAWVSPGDTEAFF.

The V call is TRBV3-1, the J call TRBJ2-3, with D tentatively TRBD1 (5 bases). V was pared by 8 bases and J by 2 bases, with 17 bases between. Germline assignment: CDR1 LGHDT and CDR2 YNNKEL (reference sequence). The CDR3 contains 15 residues. CDR3 region: CASGDRVGFTDTQYF. CDR3 nucleotides: TGTGCCAGCGGTGACAGAGTAGGGTTCACAGATACGCAGTATTTT.

This clonotype was observed a handful of times. The chain combines TRBV20-1 with TRBJ1-1; D is unresolved. The CDR3 contains 14 residues. The germline CDR1 and CDR2 sequences are DFQATT and SNEGSKA (reference sequence). The ends were cut back, 1 base at V and 5 bases at J, with 14 bases in the middle. The CDR3 loop reads CSARVMMRETEAFF. CDR3 coding DNA: TGCAGTGCTAGAGTGATGATGCGGGAAACTGAAGCTTTCTTT.

The rearrangement joins TRBV4-3 to TRBJ2-3; D may correspond to TRBD1 or TRBD2 (5 bases each). The CDR3 is made up of 13 amino acids. The V end was cut by 3 bases, the J end by 5 bases, with 9 bases between. The V gene's germline CDR1 is LGHNA and CDR2 YSLEER. Here the CDR3 reads CASSQGRLDTQYF. In DNA form, the CDR3 reads TGCGCCAGCAGCCAGGGACGCTTAGATACGCAGTATTTT.

This clonotype was seen many times. This sequence joins TRBV20-1 and TRBJ1-1, with no clear D. V lost 6 bases and J 10 bases, leaving 27 bases between the germline ends. CDR1 and CDR2 (germline): DFQATT, SNEGSKA (reference sequence). The CDR3 is made up of 15 amino acids. CDR3 residues: CSAPRAGSSPQRAFF. The CDR3 nucleotides read TGCAGTGCGCCCCGCGCGGGGTCCAGTCCCCAGCGAGCTTTCTTT.

This clonotype has at least ten counts. The rearrangement uses TRBV6-4 and TRBJ2-1; D is perhaps TRBD2 (7 bases). The CDR3 loop spans 15 amino acids. V was cut by 3 bases and J by 7 bases, with 16 bases left in between. From germline, CDR1 is MRHNA and CDR2 SNTAGT. In DNA form, the CDR3 reads TGTGCCAGCAGTGATCTGGGGGGGGCCGGTAATGAGCAGTTCTTC. This codes for CASSDLGGAGNEQFF.

This clonotype was observed a handful of times. The chain combines TRBV3-1 with TRBJ2-5, with D uncertain. With 4 bases removed from V and 5 bases from J, the gap between germline ends came to 11 bases. CDR1 and CDR2 from the germline V gene are LGHDT and YNNKEL (reference sequence). The CDR3 has 13 residues. CDR3 loop: CASSPTLRETQYF. CDR3 bases: TGTGCCAGCAGCCCGACCCTGAGGGAGACCCAGTACTTC.